Listed here is a single T cell receptor (beta chain). Under the authors' procedure: Reference gene primer amplification yielded estimated nucleated cell counts. Method: immunoSEQ multiplex PCR; TCRdb's copy keeps in-frame clones and lacks some. V and J calls and clone size follow that table, whereas D and trimming were derived from the DNA. The sample consists of fewer than 250,000 clones, nearly 90% of them appearing once. These data come from a study of blood T cell repertoires in COVID-19. Germline CDR1 reads SGHRS; CDR2 reads YFSETQ. V lost 0 bases to trimming and J lost 0 bases, with 13 bases between them. CDR3 length: 18 amino acids.

This clonotype was sampled from a man aged 25 to 40 who had been exposed to COVID-19. Sequenced sample: PBMCs or T cells enriched from blood (not recorded which). V and J are TRBV5-1 and TRBJ1-6; D is uncertain. CDR3 coding DNA: TGCGCCAGCAGCTTGGAAAGCGGCGGAGGCTCCTATAATTCACCCCTCCACTTT. This gives the protein CASSLESGGGSYNSPLHF. Full variable domain (outside the CDR3, taken from reference TRBV5-1 and TRBJ1-6): KAGVTQTPRYLIKTRGQQVTLSCSPISGHRSVSWYQQTPGQGLQFLFEYFSETQRNKGNFPGRFSGRQFSNSRSEMNVSTLELGDSALYLCASSLESGGGSYNSPLHFGNGTRLTVT.